This TCR beta chain came from a study of T cells in Graves' hyperthyroidism and ophthalmopathy. TCR beta CDR3 regions were amplified from RNA. When the TCR CDR3 underwent first-round RT-PCR, the HTBI primer set was used. TCRdb independently ran MiXCR on the multiplex PCR reads; one entry per CDR3 protein. Among about 350,000 distinct CDR3 sequences listed, roughly 13% were seen once. General observations from the study: Most clonotypes that expanded in the thyroid above 0.001 also showed up in blood. Stable hyperthyroidism and ophthalmopathy were separated using 13 V-J signatures.

Fresh peripheral blood, roughly 10 ml, was the source of the PBMCs. This clonotype was recorded at least ten times. Its matching antigen is unknown. From germline, CDR1 is SGHAT and CDR2 FQNNGV. With 4 bases clipped from V and 7 bases from J, the junction kept 5 bases outside the gene matches. The CDR3 has 13 amino acids. This TCR came from a woman aged 40 to 50 with Graves' ophthalmopathy. The V call is TRBV11-2, the J call TRBJ1-2, with TRBD1 matching over 8 bases. Specimen: blood. CDR3 in DNA: TGTGCCAGCAGCTCTCAGGGGGCGGGTGGCTACACCTTC. Translating gives CASSSQGAGGYTF.